A single sample is the source of the 5 T cell receptor beta chains below, sequenced in a study of shared clonotypes between healthy human individuals. Profiled with immunoSEQ multiplex PCR; TCRdb holds only in-frame clones, not every one. Found here are 2 million to 2.5 million clones, 90% to 96% of them singletons; the top ten hold more than 0.1%. The sequenced material came from naive CD4+ T cells sorted from blood. Regarding subset: CD45RA+ positively selected. These receptors originate from a man aged 18 to 29 in good health.

The CDR3 is CASSLKGTGELFF. The CDR3 DNA reads as TGTGCCAGCAGCTTAAAGGGTACCGGGGAGCTGTTTTTT. This chain connects TRBV7-9 to TRBJ2-2; D call uncertain. Germline loops: CDR1 SEHNR, CDR2 FQNEAQ (reference sequence). The CDR3 length is 13 residues. The V end was cut by 2 bases, the J end by 5 bases, with 6 bases between.

About this clone itself: Other nucleotide sequences from this sample produce the same CDR3. The chain uses TRBV7-2 and TRBJ2-7; D might be TRBD1 (6 bases). Germline V lookup: CDR1 SGHTA, CDR2 FQGNSA. With 0 bases removed from V and 1 base from J, the gap between germline ends came to 10 bases. The CDR3 length is 15 residues. This CDR3 is CASSLAGGGSYEQYF. The CDR3 nucleotides read TGTGCCAGCAGCTTAGCAGGGGGTGGGTCCTACGAGCAGTACTTC.

DNA for the CDR3: TGTGCCATCAGTGAGAAGGGACAGGGCAATCAGCCCCAGCATTTT. It specifies CAISEKGQGNQPQHF. This chain uses TRBV10-3 with TRBJ1-5; TRBD1 agrees at 8 bases. Trimming removed 2 bases from V and 2 bases from J; junction bases left unmatched: 2. The germline gives CDR1 ENHRY, CDR2 SYGVKD. CDR3 size: 15 residues.

The chain joins TRBV10-2 to TRBJ2-4; 11 nucleotides agree with TRBD2. The CDR3 has 15 amino acids. Germline lookup yields CDR1 WSHSY and CDR2 SAAADI. Trimming at V came to 6 bases and at J to 4 bases, leaving 5 bases not matched to a gene. The CDR3 DNA reads TGCGCCAGCAGGCTAGCGGGAGGAGAGAAAAACATTCAGTACTTC. Translated: CASRLAGGEKNIQYF.

The chain couples TRBV2 to TRBJ2-5, with no clear D. The CDR3 is made up of 11 amino acids. V gave up 7 bases and J gave up 2 bases, with 5 bases separating them. Germline assignment: CDR1 SNHLY and CDR2 FYNNEI. Written as DNA, the CDR3 is TGTGCCAGCAAACAGCAAGAGACCCAGTACTTC. This translates into CASKQQETQYF.